One and the same sample provided the 8 T cell receptor beta chains below, sequenced in a study of Tregs in tolerant kidney transplant recipients. The protocol was immunoSEQ multiplex PCR, while the TCRdb copy is restricted to in-frame clones and leaves out a portion. The table has 60,000 to 65,000 clones, 95% to 98% seen once. The input for sequencing was Tregs from blood, taken before the transplant. The origin of the receptors is a human donor who received a combined kidney and bone marrow transplant.

V usage is TRBV6-1 and J usage is TRBJ2-7; perhaps TRBD1 as D (5 bases). The V gene lost 6 bases and the J gene lost 3 bases, with 18 bases spanning the gap. The CDR3 is made up of 15 amino acids. Germline V gives CDR1 MNHNS, CDR2 SASEGT. The CDR3 region has the DNA TGTGCCAGCAGGGGAAGGGTCAGGGTTCTCTACGAGCAGTACTTC. This codes for CASRGRVRVLYEQYF.

The V call is TRBV18, the J call TRBJ2-7; 8 nucleotides match TRBD1. The CDR3 totals 15 residues. The J segment lost 7 bases and the V segment lost 1 base, leaving 9 bases of the junction unmatched. Looked up from germline, CDR1 is KGHSH and CDR2 is LQKENI. The DNA for the CDR3 is TGTGCCAGCTCACCACTTTGGCAGGGGGCGCATGAGCAGTACTTC. Protein product: CASSPLWQGAHEQYF.

This chain joins TRBV5-1 and TRBJ1-1; D not resolved. Germline V lookup: CDR1 SGHRS, CDR2 YFSETQ. Trimming shortened V by 0 bases and J by 0 bases, and 12 bases separated the two germline ends. The CDR3 runs to 16 residues. The CDR3 nucleotides are TGCGCCAGCAGCTTGGTACAGCTGGGTCTGAACACTGAAGCTTTCTTT. It encodes CASSLVQLGLNTEAFF.

J is TRBJ2-7 and V is TRBV30, with 9 nucleotides matching TRBD2. The CDR3 is 13 amino acids. Germline loops: CDR1 GTSNPN, CDR2 SVGIG (reference sequence). Trimming at V came to 8 bases and at J to 7 bases, leaving 12 bases not matched to a gene. Here the CDR3 DNA reads TGTGCCCAAGGGGGGCTAGCGGGAAATGAGCAGTACTTC. Translating gives CAQGGLAGNEQYF. The variable domain in full, completed from reference TRBV30 and TRBJ2-7, reads SQTIHQWPATLVQPVGSPLSLECTVEGTSNPNLYWYRQAAGRGLQLLFYSVGIGQISSEVPQNLSASRPQDRQFILSSKKLLLSDSGFYLCAQGGLAGNEQYFGPGTRLTVT.

The chain is built from TRBV7-2 and TRBJ1-3, with 8 bases lining up with TRBD1. Germline V gene data show CDR1 as SGHTA and CDR2 as FQGNSA. Trimming removed 5 bases from V and 2 bases from J; junction bases left unmatched: 11. The CDR3 contains 17 residues. This CDR3 is CASSPGRTGTTGNTIYF. The DNA of the CDR3 is TGTGCCAGCAGCCCCGGAAGGACAGGGACGACTGGAAACACCATATATTTT.

The CDR3 coding sequence is TGTGCCAGCAGTCCCCTTCGCTATGGCTACACCTTC. Protein: CASSPLRYGYTF. The rearrangement joins TRBV7-6 to TRBJ1-2; D remains unclear. Per germline, CDR1 SGHVS and CDR2 FNYEAQ. CDR3 length: 12 residues. The ends were cut back, 6 bases at V and 4 bases at J, with 9 bases in the middle.

The rearrangement joins TRBV7-2 to TRBJ2-7; 8 bases fit TRBD2. Germline-derived CDR1 and CDR2 are SGHTA and FQGNSA. J gave up 5 bases and V 3 bases, and 6 bases lay outside the gene matches. The CDR3 extends over 14 amino acids. CDR3 sequence: CASSFQTSVDEQYF. The DNA of the CDR3 is TGTGCCAGCAGCTTCCAGACTAGCGTTGACGAGCAGTACTTC. The whole variable domain, filled in from reference TRBV7-2 and TRBJ2-7, reads GAGVSQSPSNKVTEKGKDVELRCDPISGHTALYWYRQSLGQGLEFLIYFQGNSAPDKSGLPSDRFSAERTGGSVSTLTIQRTQQEDSAVYLCASSFQTSVDEQYFGPGTRLTVT.

The genes are TRBV2 and TRBJ1-1, with D maybe TRBD1 (5 bases). Germline CDR1 is SNHLY and CDR2 is FYNNEI. CDR3 length equals 12 residues. V lost 2 bases and J 7 bases, leaving 8 bases between the germline ends. CDR3 sequence (DNA): TGTGCCAGCAGTGAATGGGGCGGTGAAGCTTTCTTT. This gives the protein CASSEWGGEAFF.